What follows are 28 T cell receptor beta chains derived from one specimen sequenced in a study of beta chain features in type 1 diabetes. Isolated RNA was reverse transcribed in full, so expressed TCRB transcripts were sequenced. Clones were read by immunoSEQ multiplex PCR, and TCRdb kept only the in-frame ones, dropping some. In the table there are around 300,000 clones, about 7.8% of which are singletons. Sequenced sample: central memory CD4+ T cells from blood. These receptors came from a woman under 30 in good health.

This clone was detected only a few times. The DNA for the CDR3 is TGTGCCAGCAGCCTTAAAGAGGATGCCTACGAGCAGTACGTC. The encoded protein is CASSLKEDAYEQYV. The chain couples TRBV9 to TRBJ2-7; D gene uncertain. V was trimmed by 4 bases and J by 2 bases, leaving 13 bases between them. Germline CDR1 SGDLS, CDR2 YYNGEE. The CDR3 covers 14 residues.

This clone was counted only a few times. The chain employs TRBV7-9 and TRBJ2-5; D is perhaps TRBD2 (6 bases). Germline lookup yields CDR1 SEHNR and CDR2 FQNEAQ (reference sequence). Trimming shortened V by 1 base and J by 5 bases, and 14 bases separated the two germline ends. The CDR3 spans 15 residues. CDR3: CASSLGSGLSETQYF. CDR3 sequence (DNA): TGTGCCAGCAGCTTAGGTTCGGGACTGTCGGAGACCCAGTACTTC.

The chain joins TRBV7-9 to TRBJ1-5, with 9 positions matching TRBD1. The CDR3 length is 18 residues. Germline CDR1 and CDR2: SEHNR and FQNEAQ (reference sequence). The ends lost 5 bases at V and 0 bases at J; junction bases unmatched: 11. CDR3 DNA: TGTGCCAGCAGCCCAGGGGAGTACAGGGGGCCTAGCAATCAGCCCCAGCATTTT. Encoded protein: CASSPGEYRGPSNQPQHF.

There are a few counts of this clone. The chain joins TRBV7-9 to TRBJ2-4; the D is unclear. CDR1 and CDR2 (germline): SEHNR, FQNEAQ (reference sequence). The CDR3 contains 16 residues. V dropped 5 bases and J dropped 0 bases, with 14 bases sitting between them. As DNA, the CDR3 is TGTGCCAGCAGCCCGCCCCCCGGCCTAGCCAAAAACATTCAGTACTTC. Translated: CASSPPPGLAKNIQYF.

This clone was counted a few times. The rearrangement joins TRBV21-1 to TRBJ2-7; TRBD2, the table's D call, lacks a check against the DNA. TRBV21-1 is annotated as a pseudogene. The CDR3 sequence is 16 residues long. The CDR3 reads CASSTPQYGSLYEQYF. As DNA, the CDR3 is TGTGCCAGCAGCACCCCCCAGTACGGGAGTCTCTACGAGCAGTACTTC.

V gene TRBV11-2 combines with J gene TRBJ2-3; 8 positions match TRBD2. V trimming: 5 bases; J trimming: 0 bases; junction bases outside the gene matches: 10. CDR3 length: 17 amino acids. Germline V lookup: CDR1 SGHAT, CDR2 FQNNGV. CDR3 protein: CASSPQPLAGSTDTQYF. The CDR3 nucleotides are TGTGCCAGCAGCCCCCAACCCTTAGCGGGGAGCACAGATACGCAGTATTTT.

This clone was recorded a few times. This chain uses TRBV7-2 with TRBJ2-7; TRBD2 agrees at 7 bases. CDR1 and CDR2 from the germline V gene are SGHTA and FQGNSA. Trimming took 5 bases from V and 0 from J; bases not matched to a gene: 7. The length of the CDR3 is 15 residues. As DNA, the CDR3 is TGTGCCAGCAGCCAGAGGGGCGGGGGCTCCTACGAGCAGTACGTC. Translating it yields CASSQRGGGSYEQYV.

This clone has at least ten counts. V is TRBV7-9 and J is TRBJ1-1, with D unclear. This CDR3 spans 13 amino acids. Germline CDR1 and CDR2: SEHNR and FQNEAQ (reference sequence). V lost 2 bases to trimming and J lost 1 base, with 5 bases between them. The DNA for the CDR3 is TGTGCCAGCAGCTTAAGTGGGAACACTGAAGCTTTCTTT. Its protein is CASSLSGNTEAFF.

There are a few counts of this clone. The chain combines TRBV7-3 with TRBJ2-3; D unresolved. The CDR3 has 12 residues. V dropped 5 bases and J dropped 8 bases, with 11 bases sitting between them. Germline V gene data show CDR1 as SGHTA and CDR2 as FQGTGA. CDR3 protein: CASSQTDVTQYF. The CDR3, as DNA: TGTGCCAGCAGCCAAACGGACGTTACGCAGTATTTT.

This sequence joins TRBV30 and TRBJ1-2, with no clear D. This CDR3 region has 12 residues. From germline, CDR1 is GTSNPN and CDR2 SVGIG (reference sequence). The V end was cut by 8 bases, the J end by 8 bases, with 18 bases between. The CDR3 protein is CAGHSASRGYTF. CDR3 in DNA: TGTGCCGGCCATTCGGCTTCTCGAGGCTACACCTTC.

This clone appeared many times. The chain is built from TRBV15 and TRBJ2-3; unclear D gene. Germline V gene data show CDR1 as LNHNV and CDR2 as YYDKDF (reference sequence). Trimming cost V 5 bases and J 8 bases, with 11 bases left between them. This CDR3 spans 12 amino acids. Written as DNA, the CDR3 is TGTGCCACCAGCCCACGTCGTGGTACGCAGTATTTT. Translation: CATSPRRGTQYF.

V and J are TRBV7-2 and TRBJ2-3; D remains ambiguous. The CDR3 has 17 amino acids. The germline CDR1 and CDR2 sequences are SGHTA and FQGNSA. With 0 bases removed from V and 2 bases from J, the gap between germline ends came to 15 bases. The CDR3 DNA reads TGTGCCAGCAGCTTAGCAGCGTCACAGACGTACACAGATACGCAGTATTTT. Its protein is CASSLAASQTYTDTQYF.

In this sample, this clone turned up many times. This rearrangement joins TRBV29-1 to TRBJ2-1; 7 bases map to TRBD1. CDR1 SQVTM and CDR2 ANQGSEA come from the germline V gene. V shed 7 bases and J 8 bases; nucleotides not matched to a gene: 17. The CDR3 extends over 15 amino acids. The CDR3 spells CSAEGAVSPYDEQFF. Written as DNA, the CDR3 is TGCAGCGCCGAGGGGGCAGTATCCCCGTATGATGAGCAGTTCTTC.

This chain connects TRBV11-3 to TRBJ2-1; unclear D gene. The germline CDR1 and CDR2 sequences are SGHNT and YENEEA. Deletions cut 5 bases from V and 10 bases from J, with 9 bases between. The CDR3 is made up of 11 amino acids. The DNA of the CDR3 is TGTGCCAGCAGCCGGCGGAGAGAGCAGTTCTTC. Amino acid sequence: CASSRRREQFF.

This clone came up many times. The V call is TRBV5-1, the J call TRBJ2-5, with D perhaps matching TRBD1 or TRBD2 (5 bases each). The CDR3 loop spans 13 amino acids. V lost 7 bases and J 2 bases, leaving 12 bases between the germline ends. The germline V gene has CDR1 SGHRS and CDR2 YFSETQ. The CDR3 spells CASRDGPQETQYF. The CDR3 region has the DNA TGCGCCAGCCGGGACGGACCTCAAGAGACCCAGTACTTC.

This clone was detected a few times. The CDR3 DNA reads TGTGCCAGTAGTATATACATGAACACTGAAGCTTTCTTT. Protein: CASSIYMNTEAFF. V and J are TRBV19 and TRBJ1-1; no clear D. Between the trimmed V and J ends, which lost 2 bases and 0 bases, there was a span of 4 bases. Germline assignment: CDR1 LNHDA and CDR2 SQIVND (reference sequence). The CDR3 is 13 amino acids.

This clone was counted only a few times. The genes are TRBV27 and TRBJ2-5, with 9 bases fitting TRBD1. The CDR3 loop spans 14 amino acids. J gave up 6 bases and V 6 bases, and 8 bases lay outside the gene matches. From germline, CDR1 is MNHEY and CDR2 SMNVEV (reference sequence). DNA for the CDR3: TGTGCCAGCAGCCCGGGACAGGGTGTACAGACCCAGTACTTC. It encodes CASSPGQGVQTQYF.

The chain combines TRBV30 with TRBJ2-3, with 7 bases matching TRBD2. The trim removed 7 bases at V and 1 base at J, leaving 8 bases unmatched. This CDR3 has 14 residues. CDR1 and CDR2 from the germline V gene are GTSNPN and SVGIG (reference sequence). CDR3 nucleotide sequence: TGTGCCTCCCAGACGGCGGGAGGCACAGATACGCAGTATTTT. Translated: CASQTAGGTDTQYF.

The gene calls are TRBV5-1 and TRBJ1-5; maybe TRBD1 (5 bases). Trimming removed 1 base from V and 7 bases from J, with 12 bases in between. Germline values: CDR1 SGHRS, CDR2 YFSETQ. This CDR3 is 14 amino acids long. The CDR3 sequence is CASSLMGRWQPQHF. CDR3 sequence (DNA): TGCGCCAGCAGCTTGATGGGGCGGTGGCAGCCCCAGCATTTT.

The gene calls are TRBV30 and TRBJ2-7; maybe TRBD2 (5 bases). CDR1 and CDR2 (germline): GTSNPN, SVGIG (reference sequence). The CDR3 runs to 12 residues. Deletions cut 8 bases from V and 2 bases from J, with 13 bases between. CDR3 DNA: TGTGCCGGATATCGGGGAGCCTACGAGCAGTACTTC. Its protein is CAGYRGAYEQYF.

This clone was detected a few times. The V and J genes are TRBV29-1 and TRBJ2-7; perhaps TRBD2 as D (6 bases). The CDR3 covers 15 residues. CDR1 and CDR2 (germline): SQVTM, ANQGSEA. The V end was cut by 3 bases, the J end by 4 bases, with 19 bases between. The CDR3 sequence: CSVEGTSLSGYEQYF. The CDR3, as DNA: TGCAGCGTTGAGGGGACTTCGCTCTCGGGTTACGAGCAGTACTTC.

CDR3 sequence (DNA): TGTGCCAGCAGCTTGATGACAAGCAATCAGCCCCAGCATTTT. Translating it yields CASSLMTSNQPQHF. V gene TRBV5-6 combines with J gene TRBJ1-5; D gene unclear. Germline V lookup: CDR1 SGHDT, CDR2 YYEEEE. The CDR3 covers 14 residues. V was pared by 1 base and J by 1 base, with 6 bases between.

This clone was observed a handful of times. This sequence joins TRBV30 and TRBJ1-3; unclear D gene. The CDR3 runs 14 residues. CDR1 is GTSNPN, CDR2 SVGIG, per germline (reference sequence). V lost 3 bases and J 0 bases, leaving 9 bases between the germline ends. The CDR3 sequence is CAWRRSYSGNTIYF. DNA for the CDR3: TGTGCCTGGAGGAGGTCCTACTCTGGAAACACCATATATTTT.

In this sample, this clone turned up many times. The chain combines TRBV7-8 with TRBJ1-4, with TRBD1 as a possible D gene (5 bases). Trimming took 1 base from V and 8 from J, leaving 17 bases between them. Germline CDR1 and CDR2: SGHVS and FQNEAQ. The CDR3 runs 16 residues. The CDR3 protein is CASSLGGARVREKLFF. The CDR3 DNA is TGTGCCAGCAGCTTAGGAGGCGCCAGGGTGAGAGAAAAACTGTTTTTT.

This sequence joins TRBV19 and TRBJ1-6; D is unresolved. CDR3 length equals 15 residues. Trimming left V 7 bases short and J 7 bases short, with 17 bases between. Germline CDR1 reads LNHDA; CDR2 reads SQIVND (reference sequence). The CDR3 here is CASTPGRVSNSPLHF. The CDR3 DNA reads TGTGCCAGTACCCCTGGGAGGGTTTCCAATTCACCCCTCCACTTT.

This clone came up a few times. The chain has TRBV7-2 and TRBJ2-1; TRBD2 might be the D (5 bases). The CDR3 has 15 amino acids. Trimming cost V 7 bases and J 1 base, with 14 bases left between them. Per the germline V gene, CDR1 is SGHTA and CDR2 is FQGNSA. The CDR3 loop is CASTLGSRSYNEQFF. DNA of the CDR3: TGTGCCAGCACCTTGGGGAGTCGGTCCTACAATGAGCAGTTCTTC. Filled out from reference TRBV7-2 and TRBJ2-1, the complete variable domain reads GAGVSQSPSNKVTEKGKDVELRCDPISGHTALYWYRQSLGQGLEFLIYFQGNSAPDKSGLPSDRFSAERTGGSVSTLTIQRTQQEDSAVYLCASTLGSRSYNEQFFGPGTRLTVL.

This clone was seen only a few times. The chain recombines TRBV7-3 with TRBJ1-1, with D maybe TRBD1 (5 bases). From germline, CDR1 is SGHTA and CDR2 FQGTGA. Trimming removed 7 bases at V and 1 base at J, with 10 bases between. The length of the CDR3 is 13 residues. CDR3 nucleotide sequence: TGTGCCAGCAAATTAGACAGGAACACTGAAGCTTTCTTT. Translation gives CASKLDRNTEAFF.

This clone has more than one count but fewer than ten. The gene calls are TRBV5-4 and TRBJ2-1; TRBD2 might be the D (6 bases). The CDR3 has 14 residues. The germline V and J ends were trimmed by 0 bases and 5 bases, with 9 bases remaining between them. Germline-derived CDR1 and CDR2 are SGHNT and YYREEE (reference sequence). The CDR3, as DNA: TGTGCCAGCAGCTTGGCCGGGGGAAACAATGAGCAGTTCTTC. Translated, it gives CASSLAGGNNEQFF.